A single sample is the source of the 8 T cell receptor beta chains below, sequenced in a study of T cell clonality in common variable immunodeficiency. The data were produced by immunoSEQ multiplex PCR, yet TCRdb's version contains in-frame clones alone and is incomplete. The sample includes 40,000 to 45,000 clones, none of them occurring once. The material sequenced was peripheral blood mononuclear cells. The receptors were sampled from a person aged 18-70 years in good health.

There are many counts of this clone. The read terminates 3 residues ahead of where the CDR3 ends, so the germline J gene completes it. This rearrangement joins TRBV20-1 to TRBJ2-7, with TRBD2 matching 7 bases. The germline V gene encodes CDR1 DFQATT and CDR2 SNEGSKA (reference sequence). V lost 3 bases to trimming and J lost 2 bases; unmatched junction nucleotides: 10. The CDR3 length is 15 residues. The CDR3 DNA, read in part, is TGCAGTGCTAGTACTATTTGGGGGACTACCTACGAG. Amino acid sequence: CSASTIWGTTYE. The CDR3 as a whole reads CSASTIWGTTYEQYF.

This clone was detected many times. The read ends 3 residues shy of where the CDR3 ends; the end is completed using the germline J gene. The chain recombines TRBV12-3 or TRBV12-4 with TRBJ1-3, with 9 bases aligning to TRBD1. V lost 7 bases to trimming and J lost 2 bases; unmatched junction nucleotides: 6. The CDR3 runs 15 residues. CDR3 region: CASKHRDRAGNTIYF. The CDR3 DNA, read in part, is TGTGCCAGCAAACACCGGGACAGGGCTGGAAACACC.

There are many counts of this clone. The CDR3 end lies 3 residues beyond the end of the read and is filled in from the germline J gene. The chain couples TRBV5-1 to TRBJ2-3; 8 bases are shared with TRBD2. V shed 0 bases and J 3 bases; nucleotides not matched to a gene: 6. This CDR3 has 16 amino acids. The germline CDR1 and CDR2 sequences are SGHRS and YFSETQ. The chain's CDR3 is CASSLAGGGQTDTQYF. The sequenced part of the CDR3 DNA is TGCGCCAGCAGCTTGGCCGGGGGGGGGCAAACAGATACG.

At least ten counts were recorded for this clone. The read terminates 3 residues before the CDR3 end, so the remaining end is supplied by the germline J gene. The rearrangement links TRBV20-1 to TRBJ2-1; no clear D. The CDR3 extends over 16 amino acids. V was clipped by 2 bases and J by 0 bases, with 14 bases between them. The germline CDR1 and CDR2 sequences are DFQATT and SNEGSKA (reference sequence). CDR3 bases read: TGCAGTGCTAGACTCCCTAAACAGAGCTCCTACAATGAG. This encodes CSARLPKQSSYNE. The whole CDR3 protein reads CSARLPKQSSYNEQFF.

This clone has a count of ten or more. The read ends 3 residues early relative to the CDR3; the germline J gene fills the gap. The rearrangement joins TRBV20-1 to TRBJ2-5; TRBD1 or TRBD2 may be the D gene (6 bases each). CDR1 and CDR2 from the germline V gene are DFQATT and SNEGSKA (reference sequence). Trimming took 6 bases from V and 5 from J, leaving 19 bases between them. CDR3 length equals 14 residues. The chain's CDR3 is CSAPRDTGGETQYF. The sequenced CDR3 bases are TGCAGTGCACCGCGGGACACTGGAGGGGAGACC.

This clone was seen repeatedly, ten times or more. The missing CDR3 end, 3 residues past where the read stops, is filled in from the germline J gene. The chain has TRBV7-9 and TRBJ1-2; 7 positions match TRBD1. CDR3 size: 13 residues. V gave up 5 bases and J gave up 6 bases; unmatched junction bases: 6. In germline, CDR1 is SEHNR, CDR2 FQNEAQ (reference sequence). Incomplete CDR3 DNA: TGTGCCAGCAGCGCTCCCGGGACAGATGGC. The encoded protein is CASSAPGTDG. The whole CDR3 sequence reads CASSAPGTDGYTF.

This clone was recorded at least ten times. The read ends 3 residues shy of where the CDR3 ends; the end is completed using the germline J gene. The rearrangement links TRBV7-8 to TRBJ2-1, with 7 bases that match TRBD2. J lost 4 bases, V lost 5 bases, and 8 bases had no gene match. Germline loops: CDR1 SGHVS, CDR2 FQNEAQ. The CDR3 length is 15 residues. The CDR3 bases that were read are TGTGCCAGCAGCCTTAGCGGGTACGTTTACAATGAG. Its protein is CASSLSGYVYNE. The CDR3 as a whole reads CASSLSGYVYNEQFF. Drawing the rest from reference TRBV7-8 and TRBJ2-1, the complete variable domain is GAGVSQSPRYKVAKRGQDVALRCDPISGHVSLFWYQQALGQGPEFLTYFQNEAQLDKSGLPSDRFFAERPEGSVSTLKIQRTQQEDSAVYLCASSLSGYVYNEQFFGPGTRLTVL.

This clone has ten or more counts. From the germline J gene comes the end of the CDR3, since the read stops 3 residues before it. The rearrangement uses TRBV5-1 and TRBJ2-1; maybe TRBD2 (6 bases). Trimming removed 7 bases at V and 5 bases at J, with 19 bases between. The germline V gene encodes CDR1 SGHRS and CDR2 YFSETQ. The CDR3 loop spans 15 amino acids. Partial CDR3 DNA: TGCGCCAGCGGCTCGACGGCAGGAGGGCACAATGAG. Residues: CASGSTAGGHNE. The CDR3 in its entirety is CASGSTAGGHNEQFF.